The 3 T cell receptor beta chains given below trace back to one sample, sequenced in a study of blood T cell repertoires in COVID-19. The repertoire was sequenced with immunoSEQ multiplex PCR; TCRdb's copy has only in-frame clones and lacks some. The sample shows approximately 260,000 clones, 79% of them seen only once. The material sequenced was peripheral blood. Receptors originate from a woman aged 40 to 49 with active or convalescent COVID-19.

The chain uses TRBV5-5 and TRBJ2-1, with 12 bases that match TRBD2. With V trimmed by 1 base and J by 7 bases, 9 bases remained unmatched. This CDR3 spans 17 amino acids. Germline V gene data show CDR1 as SGHKS and CDR2 as YYEKEE (reference sequence). CDR3 sequence reads: CASSLKLAGGLRNEQFF. CDR3 sequence (DNA): TGTGCCAGCAGCTTGAAACTAGCGGGGGGCCTTCGGAATGAGCAGTTCTTC.

The chain is built from TRBV4-1 and TRBJ1-4, with D perhaps TRBD1 (6 bases). V was shortened by 7 bases and J by 0 bases, with 15 bases between the two germline ends. Per germline, CDR1 MGHRA and CDR2 YSYEKL. The CDR3 is 16 amino acids. The CDR3 DNA is TGCGCCAGCACCCCGACCGGACAGACAACTAATGAAAAACTGTTTTTT. Translation gives CASTPTGQTTNEKLFF.

The genes are TRBV9 and TRBJ1-2; D might be TRBD1 (6 bases). In germline, CDR1 is SGDLS, CDR2 YYNGEE. The CDR3 loop spans 14 amino acids. The ends were cut back, 0 bases at V and 8 bases at J, with 14 bases in the middle. The CDR3 DNA reads as TGTGCCAGCAGCGTAGGAGGGGGAATTGAGGGCTACACCTTC. Translated, it gives CASSVGGGIEGYTF.